Listed here are 19 T cell receptor beta chains from one sample, sequenced in a study of radiotherapy plus CTLA-4 blockade in lung cancer listed by TCRdb under 2018. Library preparation was by the immunoSEQ multiplex PCR assay. TCRdb's version of the immuneACCESS table is confined to in-frame rearrangements and falls short of the full clone set. An unresolved V gene accounts for under half of the shortfall where checked; the remainder is of unknown origin. The sample table contains about 18,000 clones; only one count was recorded for roughly 83% of them. Jointly, the top ten make up around 20% of the sample. The sample here was peripheral blood, taken from a patient treated with radiotherapy plus ipilimumab. All receptors come from a human donor with non-small cell lung cancer whose response to radiotherapy plus ipilimumab could not be evaluated.

V is TRBV5-6 and J is TRBJ2-1; TRBD2 agrees at 7 bases. Germline CDR1 SGHDT, CDR2 YYEEEE. Losses at the gene ends were 2 bases for V and 3 bases for J; bases not matched to a gene: 14. The CDR3 is 18 amino acids. Here the CDR3 DNA reads TGTGCCAGCAGCTTCGTAGTGGGAGGGCCCGTACTCTACAATGAGCAGTTCTTC. Its translation is CASSFVVGGPVLYNEQFF.

This chain connects TRBV28 to TRBJ2-1; 9 nucleotides agree with TRBD2. Germline CDR1 and CDR2: MDHEN and SYDVKM. The CDR3 runs to 20 residues. Germline trimming cut 0 bases from V and 1 base from J; bases unmatched to any gene: 13. The DNA of the CDR3 is TGTGCCAGCAGTTTATGGGAACTGGTGCCTAGCGGGGTTTCCTACAATGAGCAGTTCTTC. This sequence encodes CASSLWELVPSGVSYNEQFF.

This chain links TRBV2 with TRBJ2-7, with a possible D match to TRBD1 (5 bases). The germline gives CDR1 SNHLY, CDR2 FYNNEI. V lost 5 bases, J lost 6 bases, and 14 bases lay in between. The CDR3 has 13 residues. The CDR3: CASSPTRGTEQYF. CDR3 nucleotide sequence: TGTGCCAGCAGTCCAACAAGGGGTACCGAGCAGTACTTC. The entire variable domain, with the rest obtained from reference TRBV2 and TRBJ2-7, is as follows: EPEVTQTPSHQVTQMGQEVILRCVPISNHLYFYWYRQILGQKVEFLVSFYNNEISEKSEIFDDQFSVERPDGSNFTLKIRSTKLEDSAMYFCASSPTRGTEQYFGPGTRLTVT.

The chain carries TRBV7-9 and TRBJ2-5; 9 nucleotides agree with TRBD1. From germline, CDR1 is SEHNR and CDR2 FQNEAQ (reference sequence). CDR3 length equals 15 residues. Germline trimming cut 8 bases from V and 4 bases from J; bases unmatched to any gene: 11. CDR3 loop: CASEPDRGMAETQYF. CDR3 DNA: TGTGCCAGCGAGCCCGACAGGGGGATGGCAGAGACCCAGTACTTC.

This rearrangement joins TRBV11-2 to TRBJ2-2, with 7 bases matching TRBD1. This CDR3 contains 16 residues. Germline V gene sequence: CDR1 SGHAT, CDR2 FQNNGV. The J segment lost 0 bases and the V segment lost 4 bases, leaving 5 bases of the junction unmatched. The chain's CDR3 is CASSYGTVSNTGELFF. CDR3 bases: TGTGCCAGCAGCTACGGGACAGTCTCGAACACCGGGGAGCTGTTTTTT.

The J gene is TRBJ2-5, the V gene TRBV10-1; D is uncertain. The CDR3 length is 12 residues. CDR1 is WNHNN and CDR2 is SYGVQD in the germline V gene (reference sequence). V lost 5 bases, J lost 4 bases, and 8 bases lay in between. This chain's CDR3 is CASSSGGETQYF. The CDR3 DNA follows: TGCGCCAGCAGTAGTGGCGGAGAGACCCAGTACTTC.

J is TRBJ2-5 and V is TRBV7-9; 8 bases fit TRBD1. TRBJ2-7 explains the end of the DNA better; the J call may be wrong. Germline loops: CDR1 SEHNR, CDR2 FQNEAQ (reference sequence). This CDR3 has 14 amino acids. Written as DNA, the CDR3 is TGTGCCAGCAGCTTAGATTTCAGGGGGCCCGAGCAGTACTTC. Its protein is CASSLDFRGPEQYF.

This clone was counted only a few times. The chain has TRBV6-5 and TRBJ1-2; TRBD1 is a possible D gene (6 bases). V lost 8 bases, J lost 3 bases, and 10 bases lay in between. CDR1 and CDR2 (germline): MNHEY, SVGAGI. This CDR3 contains 12 residues. The CDR3 region is CASRDTDYGYTF. CDR3 sequence (DNA): TGTGCCAGCCGGGACACGGACTATGGCTACACCTTC.

The chain combines TRBV4-2 with TRBJ2-7, with 7 positions matching TRBD2. Germline values: CDR1 LGHNA, CDR2 YNFKEQ. V lost 5 bases to trimming and J lost 2 bases; unmatched junction nucleotides: 15. The CDR3 loop spans 17 amino acids. In DNA form, the CDR3 reads TGTGCCAGCAGCGAGGGGCTCTCCGGGGGGACCACCTACGAGCAGTACTTC. Translation gives CASSEGLSGGTTYEQYF.

The chain joins TRBV4-3 to TRBJ1-3, with a tentative D call TRBD1 (6 bases). Germline V gives CDR1 LGHNA, CDR2 YSLEER. V lost 1 base and J 4 bases, leaving 14 bases between the germline ends. There are 16 residues in the CDR3. The CDR3 sequence: CASSQAPTGRGNTIYF. The CDR3 nucleotides read TGCGCCAGCAGCCAAGCCCCGACAGGACGAGGAAACACCATATATTTT.

The V gene is TRBV18, the J gene TRBJ2-7, with TRBD1 as a possible D gene (6 bases). Germline CDR1 KGHSH, CDR2 LQKENI. V was pared by 3 bases and J by 4 bases, with 13 bases between. CDR3 size: 14 residues. The CDR3 sequence is CASSPNREIYEQYF. DNA of the CDR3: TGTGCCAGCTCACCGAACAGGGAAATTTACGAGCAGTACTTC.

The gene calls are TRBV5-6 and TRBJ1-5; unclear D gene. CDR1 is SGHDT, CDR2 YYEEEE, per germline. The CDR3 runs to 15 residues. The V gene lost 0 bases and the J gene lost 0 bases, with 7 bases spanning the gap. The CDR3 loop is CASSLGHISNQPQHF. As DNA, the CDR3 is TGTGCCAGCAGCTTGGGACATATTAGCAATCAGCCCCAGCATTTT.

The DNA for the CDR3 is TGTGCCATCAGTGATTCTAGCGGGGATATGAACACCGGGGAGCTGTTTTTT. Its protein product is CAISDSSGDMNTGELFF. The V gene is TRBV10-3, the J gene TRBJ2-2; 9 nucleotides align to TRBD2. Germline-derived CDR1 and CDR2 are ENHRY and SYGVKD. The CDR3 totals 17 residues. The J segment lost 1 base and the V segment lost 3 bases, leaving 6 bases of the junction unmatched.

The J gene is TRBJ2-1, the V gene TRBV7-2; TRBD2 agrees at 13 bases. Germline values: CDR1 SGHTA, CDR2 FQGNSA. The V segment lost 2 bases and the J segment 7 bases; nucleotides outside the gene matches: 2. The CDR3 contains 15 residues. CDR3 amino acids: CASSLWTSGSNEQFF. The CDR3, as DNA: TGTGCCAGCAGCTTATGGACTAGCGGGAGTAATGAGCAGTTCTTC.

A note on this clone: A junction boundary mismatches the germline segment, possibly from a read error. The same CDR3 can be traced to other DNA sequences in this sample. This CDR3 is CASSPTGGGRRPQHF. The DNA for the CDR3 is TGTGCTAGCAGCCCGACAGGGGGCGGACGTCGGCCCCAGCATTTT. The chain links TRBV7-7 to TRBJ1-5; TRBD1 matches at 10 bases. The CDR3 sequence is 15 residues long. The germline V gene has CDR1 SSHAT and CDR2 FNYEAQ (reference sequence).

This CDR3 reads CASSSSGSHTGELFF. Written as DNA, the CDR3 is TGTGCCAGCAGTTCTAGCGGGAGCCACACCGGGGAGCTGTTTTTT. The rearrangement uses TRBV5-4 and TRBJ2-2; 10 bases are shared with TRBD2. This CDR3 spans 15 amino acids. Germline loops: CDR1 SGHNT, CDR2 YYREEE (reference sequence). V trimming: 5 bases; J trimming: 3 bases; junction bases outside the gene matches: 4.

The chain links TRBV7-2 to TRBJ2-7; 7 bases agree with TRBD1. The CDR3 runs 14 residues. After removal of 3 bases from V and 4 bases from J, the junction contained 6 bases not matched to a gene. Germline V gene data show CDR1 as SGHTA and CDR2 as FQGNSA. The CDR3: CASSFETGLYEQYF. CDR3 bases: TGTGCCAGCAGCTTCGAGACAGGGTTATACGAGCAGTACTTC.

The chain joins TRBV5-5 to TRBJ1-1, with D perhaps TRBD1 (5 bases). Trimming took off 4 bases at V and 7 bases at J, with 20 bases between the two ends. The CDR3 extends over 15 amino acids. The germline CDR1 and CDR2 sequences are SGHKS and YYEKEE (reference sequence). This CDR3 is CASSPLGGERNEAFF. The CDR3, as DNA: TGTGCCAGCAGCCCCCTGGGAGGGGAAAGGAATGAAGCTTTCTTT.

V is TRBV7-8 and J is TRBJ1-2; 8 bases align to TRBD1. V gave up 0 bases and J gave up 8 bases; unmatched junction bases: 5. CDR1 SGHVS and CDR2 FQNEAQ come from the germline V gene. The CDR3 sequence is 14 residues long. CDR3 nucleotide sequence: TGTGCCAGCAGCTTAGCTTACGCAGGGGGCGGCTACACCTTC. Translation gives CASSLAYAGGGYTF.